Sequencing of this TCR beta chain was carried out in a study of regulatory T cells in long-lasting Graves disease. Noted time point: persistent/refractory GD, antithyroid drugs over 5 years with positive TRAb. The TCR library was prepared using RNA isolated from PBMCs. V lost 1 base to trimming and J lost 5 bases, with 14 bases between them. The CDR3 contains 16 residues. Germline V gene data show CDR1 as SGHTA and CDR2 as FQGTGA. HTBI primers from iRepertoire and Arm-PCR of CDR3 regions yielded the TCR beta libraries. TCRdb reanalysed the multiplex PCR reads using MiXCR and keeps one entry per CDR3 protein. Of 400,000 or so distinct CDR3 sequences listed, roughly 20% were seen once; the top ten hold 20% to 25%.

V is TRBV7-3 and J is TRBJ1-4; TRBD1 is a possible D gene (6 bases). This TCR derives from a female donor with Graves disease. The material sequenced was peripheral blood mononuclear cells (PBMCs), taken when the disease was refractory, from a patient treated with antithyroid drugs. CDR3 amino acids: CASSLNPRGVNEKLFF. The CDR3 bases are TGTGCCAGCAGCTTAAACCCCAGGGGCGTAAATGAAAAACTGTTTTTT.